Sequencing of this T cell receptor (beta chain) was carried out in a study of T cell responses to AZD1222 COVID-19 vaccine. The CDR3 covers 13 residues. Germline V gene sequence: CDR1 MNHEY, CDR2 SMNVEV (reference sequence). V gave up 5 bases and J gave up 3 bases; unmatched junction bases: 1. The table came from immunoSEQ multiplex PCR; TCRdb's copy has only in-frame clones and leaves some out. The sample lists 90,000 or so clones, approximately 91% occurring once. General study findings and limits: Seropositive at baseline were only a handful of AZD1222 recipients. Dominant CD4 TCR responses targeted spike regions 160-218 and 743-854.

Note on this clone: What it binds is unknown.

V is TRBV27 and J is TRBJ2-5, with TRBD2 matching 9 bases. This sequence was found in an adult who received the AZD1222 COVID-19 vaccine. Specimen: peripheral blood, collected 28 days after the second AZD1222 dose. DNA of the CDR3: TGTGCCAGCAGTCGACTAGCGGAAGAGACCCAGTACTTC. Translation gives CASSRLAEETQYF.